Listed below are T cell receptor beta chains from one sample, sequenced in a study of blood T cells in healthy people across ages. TCRdb fed the 5' RACE reads into MiXCR, producing one record per CDR3 protein. The sample comprises 800,000 or so distinct CDR3 sequences, 35% to 60% of which are singletons, and around a sixth rests with the top ten. Sequences were obtained from blood. The source is a man older than 75 in good health. The CDR3 runs from the conserved cysteine through the conserved F or W. A D gene is named only where the DNA matches it firmly. Some rows have no size entry. The others give once, few or many, or a class for an expanded clone.

>15|TRBV27|TRBJ2-1|NA|NA
TGTGCCAGCACCAAGGCCGGACAGAGGTACGAGGAGCAGTTCTTC
CASTKAGQRYEEQFF
>17|TRBV11-1|TRBJ2-5|TRBD2|many
TGTGCCAGCAGCTTATTTAGCGGGACTAGCGGGACGAATGAGCAGTACTTC
CASSLFSGTSGTNEQYF
>10|TRBV29-1|TRBJ2-5|NA|NA
TGCAGCGGGTTTTCGGGGACCCAGTACTTC
CSGFSGTQYF
>16|TRBV7-3|TRBJ2-1|NA|NA
TGTGCCAGCAGCTCTCGCGGGGGCCCCCTTCGGAATGAGCAGTTCTTC
CASSSRGGPLRNEQFF
>17|TRBV28|TRBJ2-5|TRBD1|NA
TGTGCCAGCAGTTTCAGCTTCCGGGACAGCCTACAAGAGACCCAGTACTTC
CASSFSFRDSLQETQYF
>15|TRBV5-1|TRBJ2-3|NA|NA
TGCGCCAGCAGCTTGGACCGGAATATCCCAGATACGCAGTATTTT
CASSLDRNIPDTQYF
>16|TRBV4-1|TRBJ2-7|NA|NA
TGCGCCAGCAGCCAAGATCGCGCGGGGACCATCTACGAGCAGTACTTC
CASSQDRAGTIYEQYF
>18|TRBV24-1|TRBJ2-1|TRBD2|NA
TGTGCCACCAGTGACCGGGACCCCGGACTAGCGGAATACAATGAGCAGTTCTTC
CATSDRDPGLAEYNEQFF
>13|TRBV9|TRBJ2-1|NA|NA
TGTGCCAGCAGCGTGGCCCCGGGCAATGAGCAGTTCTTC
CASSVAPGNEQFF
>17|TRBV5-1|TRBJ2-6|NA|few
TGCGCCAGCAGTGCCTTCTGGGGGGACTCTGGGGCCAACGTCCTGACTTTC
CASSAFWGDSGANVLTF
>12|TRBV3-1|TRBJ2-5|NA|few
TGTGCCAGCAGCCAGGGAAAAGAGACCCAGTACTTC
CASSQGKETQYF
>14|TRBV5-1|TRBJ1-2|NA|NA
TGCGCCAGCAGCTTGGCCGGGGGGCTTGAAGGCTACACCTTC
CASSLAGGLEGYTF
>15|TRBV20-1|TRBJ2-5|NA|NA
TGCAGTGCTACGTTCTTAGGGGAAGGTTGGGAGACCCAGTACTTC
CSATFLGEGWETQYF
>15|TRBV12-3/TRBV12-4|TRBJ2-5|TRBD2|NA
TGTGCCAGCAGCTCGACTAGCGTAGGCCCAGAGACCCAGTACTTC
CASSSTSVGPETQYF
>13|TRBV9|TRBJ2-1|TRBD1|NA
TGTGCCAGCAAAGGACAGGGGGCGGGTGAGCAGTTCTTC
CASKGQGAGEQFF
>13|TRBV28|TRBJ2-5|NA|NA
TGTGCCAGCAGTTTATCGAACAGGGAGGAGCAGTACTTC
CASSLSNREEQYF
>15|TRBV7-2|TRBJ2-7|NA|NA
TGTGCCAGCAGCTTAGCTCGGCGATCCTACAATGGGCAGTACTTC
CASSLARRSYNGQYF
>14|TRBV12-3/TRBV12-4|TRBJ1-5|NA|NA
TGTGCCAGCAGTTCAGGGGTGGTCAATCAGCCCCAGCATTTT
CASSSGVVNQPQHF
>14|TRBV7-3|TRBJ1-4|TRBD1|few
TGTGCCAGCCTGAGGGGGCTTGGTAATGAAAAACTGTTTTTT
CASLRGLGNEKLFF
>15|TRBV6-6|TRBJ2-1|NA|NA
TGTGCCAGCAGTTACTCGTCACTAGGGAATAATGAGCAGTTCTTC
CASSYSSLGNNEQFF
>16|TRBV7-2|TRBJ2-3|NA|NA
TGTGCCAGCAGCTTAGAGGCGGGTCTAAGCACAGATACGCAGTATTTT
CASSLEAGLSTDTQYF
>15|TRBV6-5|TRBJ2-7|TRBD2|NA
TGTGCCAGCAGTTACTCCCTAGCGGTACAGCCCGAGCAGTACTTC
CASSYSLAVQPEQYF
>14|TRBV24-1|TRBJ2-1|TRBD2|NA
TGTGCCACTTCTTCTAGCGGGAGATCCAATGAGCAGTTCTTC
CATSSSGRSNEQFF
>14|TRBV18|TRBJ2-7|NA|NA
TGTGCCAGCTCACCAGGCTCAGCCAGGTACGAGCAGTACTTC
CASSPGSARYEQYF
>16|TRBV5-1|TRBJ2-6|NA|NA
TGCGCCAGCAGTTTGGAGGGGCCCTCTGGGGCCAACGTCCTGACTTTC
CASSLEGPSGANVLTF
>16|TRBV27|TRBJ2-1|NA|NA
TGTGCCAGCAGTTTACAGGGGACTTATGGAGGCAATGAGCAGTTCTTC
CASSLQGTYGGNEQFF
>14|TRBV11-3|TRBJ2-1|TRBD1|once
TGTGCCAGCAGCCAGGACAGGTTCTACAATGAGCAGTTCTTC
CASSQDRFYNEQFF
>15|TRBV11-3|TRBJ1-4|TRBD1|NA
TGTGCCAGCAGCCCTCAGGGGGCGTTCGATGAAAAACTGTTTTTT
CASSPQGAFDEKLFF
>11|TRBV30|TRBJ2-1|NA|NA
TGTGCCTGGAGTGGGGTGGAGGAGCAGTTCTTC
CAWSGVEEQFF
>12|TRBV29-1|TRBJ1-2|TRBD1|NA
TGCAGCGCCACAGGGGCTAACTATGGCTACACCTTC
CSATGANYGYTF
>13|TRBV6-5|TRBJ1-2|NA|few
TGTGCCAGCAAACCCTACCTGAGGGCTGGCTACACCTTC
CASKPYLRAGYTF
>15|TRBV6-5|TRBJ2-3|TRBD2|NA
TGTGCCAGCAGTAAGACTAGCGGGAGTTCCGATACGCAGTATTTT
CASSKTSGSSDTQYF
>17|TRBV6-6|TRBJ2-3|TRBD2|NA
TGTGCCAGCAGTTACTCGAAGGCGGGAGGTAGCACAGATACGCAGTATTTT
CASSYSKAGGSTDTQYF
>14|TRBV2|TRBJ1-2|NA|many
TGTGCCAGCAGTGCCTTTAGGGCGGAGTATGGCTACACCTTC
CASSAFRAEYGYTF
>14|TRBV4-3|TRBJ2-7|TRBD1|many
TGCGCCAGCAGCCGCGGGACAGGGGTTTACGAGCAGTACTTC
CASSRGTGVYEQYF
>11|TRBV29-1|TRBJ2-5|NA|NA
TGCAGCGTTTCGGTGGGAGATACCCAGTACTTC
CSVSVGDTQYF
>16|TRBV24-1|TRBJ2-5|TRBD2|NA
TGTGCCACCAGTGACCCCGTAGCGGGAGGCGTGGAGACCCAGTACTTC
CATSDPVAGGVETQYF
>16|TRBV5-6|TRBJ2-1|TRBD1|NA
TGTGCCAGCAGCGGGGCGGACAGGGGGTTCAGCAATGAGCAGTTCTTC
CASSGADRGFSNEQFF
>16|TRBV11-2|TRBJ2-1|NA|NA
TGTGCCAGCAGCTTAGGGGTGGGGGCCCTTGGGAATGAGCAGTTCTTC
CASSLGVGALGNEQFF
>16|TRBV5-8|TRBJ1-1|TRBD1|NA
TGTGCCAGCAGCTTGGAAGACAGGGGGCGGGACACTGAAGCTTTCTTT
CASSLEDRGRDTEAFF
>13|TRBV12-3/TRBV12-4|TRBJ2-7|NA|NA
TGTGCCAGCAGTGTCCAGGGTTCCTACGAGCAGTACTTC
CASSVQGSYEQYF
>14|TRBV2|TRBJ2-5|NA|NA
TGTGCCAGCACGAAAGCGAATTTGGGAGAGACCCAGTACTTC
CASTKANLGETQYF
>15|TRBV28|TRBJ2-5|NA|NA
TGTGCCAGCACACGCCCAGACGGGGGTCAAGAGACCCAGTACTTC
CASTRPDGGQETQYF
>13|TRBV3-1|TRBJ2-1|TRBD1|few
TGTGCCAGCAGACAGGGGGCAAGTAATGAGCAGTTCTTC
CASRQGASNEQFF
>13|TRBV6-2/TRBV6-3|TRBJ2-7|TRBD1|NA
TGTGCCAGCAGCTCGGACAGGGTTAACGAGCAGTACTTC
CASSSDRVNEQYF
>16|TRBV3-1|TRBJ2-5|TRBD1|NA
TGTGCCAGCAGCAATAGGACAGGGTTTTCTATGGAGACCCAGTACTTC
CASSNRTGFSMETQYF
>15|TRBV3-1|TRBJ2-7|NA|few
TGTGCCAGCAGCCCCCGGGCAAAGGCCTCCTACGAGCAGTACTTC
CASSPRAKASYEQYF
>14|TRBV29-1|TRBJ1-5|TRBD1|few
TGCAGCGTTACTACCCGGGACAGTAATCAGCCCCAGCATTTT
CSVTTRDSNQPQHF
>18|TRBV4-3|TRBJ2-5|NA|NA
TGCGCCAGCAGCCAAGAAGGCGGTGGAACAGGGCCGCAAGAGGCCCAGTACTTC
CASSQEGGGTGPQEAQYF
>15|TRBV12-3/TRBV12-4|TRBJ2-1|TRBD2|few
TGTGCCAGTTCAGTTAGCGGGAGTGTCTACAATGAGCAGTTCTTC
CASSVSGSVYNEQFF
>13|TRBV27|TRBJ2-2|TRBD1|NA
TGTGCCAGCAGTCTGACAGGGGCCGGGGAGCTGTTTTTT
CASSLTGAGELFF
>14|TRBV7-2|TRBJ2-7|NA|NA
TGTGCCGGCAGCTTTTCGCCAGGGGTTAAGGAGCAGTACTTC
CAGSFSPGVKEQYF
>11|TRBV29-1|TRBJ2-3|NA|many
TGCAGCGTTGAAGACCACCCGAGGCAGTATTTT
CSVEDHPRQYF